The TCR beta chain described here comes from a study of blood T cell repertoires in COVID-19. V shed 6 bases and J 0 bases; nucleotides not matched to a gene: 3. The CDR3 is made up of 15 amino acids. Germline V CDR1 and CDR2: SGHAT, FQNNGV. Measured with immunoSEQ multiplex PCR; TCRdb has only the in-frame clones, and not every one. The sample yields about 130,000 clones, roughly 88% seen once. The chain recombines TRBV11-2 with TRBJ2-4, with 9 bases that match TRBD2. This receptor was identified in a middle-aged man with acute or convalescent COVID-19. Sequenced input: peripheral blood. The CDR3 DNA sequence: TGTGCCAGCAGACTACTAGCGGGAGCCAAAAACATTCAGTACTTC. Encoded protein: CASRLLAGAKNIQYF.